These 26 T cell receptor beta chains share one sample of origin, sequenced in a study of PD-1 blockade in classical Hodgkin lymphoma. Stated time point: cycle 4 day 1 (C4D1), after about 6 weeks of nivolumab. Relapse was seen in all patients after autologous stem cell transplantation, and brentuximab vedotin exposure was variable. The protocol was immunoSEQ multiplex PCR, while the TCRdb copy is restricted to in-frame clones and leaves out a portion. The sample consists of around 90,000 clones, 78% of them appearing once. The specimen comprised peripheral blood mononuclear cells (PBMCs), sampled before the fourth cycle of nivolumab. The receptors were gathered from a human donor with classical Hodgkin lymphoma.

V is TRBV25-1 and J is TRBJ1-1; TRBD1 matches 9 bases. CDR3 length: 13 residues. With 6 bases clipped from V and 1 base from J, the junction kept 0 bases outside the gene matches. Germline CDR1 reads MGHDK; CDR2 reads SYGVNS. CDR3 residues: CASRGQGNTEAFF. CDR3 in DNA: TGTGCCAGCAGGGGACAGGGGAACACTGAAGCTTTCTTT.

CDR3 sequence (DNA): TGTGCCAGTAGTATAGCCGCAGGATGGGGTCTCCAGGAGCAGTACTTC. It specifies CASSIAAGWGLQEQYF. V gene TRBV19 combines with J gene TRBJ2-7; D is undetermined. Trimming shortened V by 1 base and J by 7 bases, and 20 bases separated the two germline ends. The CDR3 has 16 residues. Germline lookup yields CDR1 LNHDA and CDR2 SQIVND (reference sequence).

Only a few counts were recorded for this clone. CDR3 DNA sequence: TGTGCCAGCAGCGCCGGACAGGGGTCGGGTGGAAACACCATATATTTT. Protein sequence: CASSAGQGSGGNTIYF. The chain links TRBV7-2 to TRBJ1-3, with 9 positions matching TRBD1. The J segment lost 3 bases and the V segment lost 5 bases, leaving 8 bases of the junction unmatched. The CDR3 totals 16 residues. The germline V gene has CDR1 SGHTA and CDR2 FQGNSA.

The V call is TRBV9, the J call TRBJ1-5, with D unresolved. V shed 3 bases and J shed 4 bases, with 11 bases lying between them. CDR3 length: 14 amino acids. Germline V gene lookup returns CDR1 SGDLS and CDR2 YYNGEE. The CDR3: CASSAYVGNQPQHF. CDR3 nucleotide sequence: TGTGCCAGCAGCGCGTACGTGGGGAATCAGCCCCAGCATTTT.

This clone was seen more than once but under ten times. The rearrangement links TRBV7-9 to TRBJ1-1; D might be TRBD1 (5 bases). The germline V gene has CDR1 SEHNR and CDR2 FQNEAQ (reference sequence). Trimming removed 6 bases at V and 1 base at J, with 18 bases between. The CDR3 extends over 16 amino acids. CDR3 coding DNA: TGTGCCAGCAGACCCGCACGACTGGGGGGGAACACTGAAGCTTTCTTT. Protein product: CASRPARLGGNTEAFF.

The chain is built from TRBV28 and TRBJ1-2; D might be TRBD1 (5 bases). V dropped 6 bases and J dropped 8 bases, with 10 bases sitting between them. The germline V gene encodes CDR1 MDHEN and CDR2 SYDVKM. The CDR3 has 11 residues. This chain's CDR3 is CASSTPGGYTF. CDR3 in DNA: TGTGCCAGCAGCACCCCAGGGGGCTACACCTTC.

The gene calls are TRBV11-2 and TRBJ1-3; D is unclear. The CDR3 runs to 15 residues. Germline-derived CDR1 and CDR2 are SGHAT and FQNNGV. V was cut by 5 bases and J by 3 bases, with 14 bases left in between. This chain's CDR3 is CASSQRSLGGNTIYF. The DNA for the CDR3 is TGTGCCAGCAGCCAGAGATCCCTAGGTGGAAACACCATATATTTT.

The chain joins TRBV5-6 to TRBJ2-5; TRBD1 agrees at 10 bases. With V trimmed by 9 bases and J by 5 bases, 7 bases remained unmatched. Germline CDR1 reads SGHDT; CDR2 reads YYEEEE. The CDR3 extends over 13 amino acids. CDR3 coding DNA: TGTGCCACCCAGACAGGGGGCGGGGAGACCCAGTACTTC. Its translation is CATQTGGGETQYF. The whole variable domain, filled in from reference TRBV5-6 and TRBJ2-5, reads DAGVTQSPTHLIKTRGQQVTLRCSPKSGHDTVSWYQQALGQGPQFIFQYYEEEERQRGNFPDRFSGHQFPNYSSELNVNALLLGDSALYLCATQTGGGETQYFGPGTRLLVL.

This chain joins TRBV5-1 and TRBJ1-1; D may be TRBD1 (5 bases). The germline V gene encodes CDR1 SGHRS and CDR2 YFSETQ. Deletions cut 4 bases from V and 10 bases from J, with 14 bases between. This CDR3 comprises 12 residues. CDR3 sequence: CASSPGGLGAFF. The CDR3 DNA follows: TGCGCCAGCAGCCCGGGGGGGTTAGGAGCTTTCTTT.

This clone occurred many times. V is TRBV2 and J is TRBJ2-3; 9 bases line up with TRBD1. In germline, CDR1 is SNHLY, CDR2 FYNNEI. The CDR3 sequence is 14 residues long. V lost 7 bases to trimming and J lost 4 bases; unmatched junction nucleotides: 6. CDR3 in amino acids: CASTRDRASDTQYF. The CDR3 region has the DNA TGTGCCAGCACCCGGGACAGGGCTTCAGATACGCAGTATTTT.

The rearrangement uses TRBV27 and TRBJ1-3; 7 bases agree with TRBD1. V shed 8 bases and J 2 bases; nucleotides not matched to a gene: 12. The CDR3 extends over 16 amino acids. Per germline, CDR1 MNHEY and CDR2 SMNVEV (reference sequence). The CDR3 is CASGKRGLHTGNTIYF. CDR3 DNA: TGTGCCAGCGGAAAAAGGGGGCTACACACTGGAAACACCATATATTTT.

This clone occurred a few times. The chain uses TRBV7-9 and TRBJ2-5, with 9 bases matching TRBD2. Per germline, CDR1 SEHNR and CDR2 FQNEAQ (reference sequence). The ends lost 2 bases at V and 1 base at J; junction bases unmatched: 8. CDR3 length equals 17 residues. As DNA, the CDR3 is TGTGCCAGCAGCTTACTTCCTAGCGGGGCCCTCCAAGAGACCCAGTACTTC. Its translation: CASSLLPSGALQETQYF.

V gene TRBV5-1 combines with J gene TRBJ2-7, with 7 positions matching TRBD1. Germline V gene lookup returns CDR1 SGHRS and CDR2 YFSETQ. The CDR3 is made up of 15 amino acids. Losses at the gene ends were 1 base for V and 5 bases for J; bases not matched to a gene: 9. CDR3 loop: CASSLFPYRGNEQYF. The CDR3 DNA reads as TGCGCCAGCAGCTTGTTCCCCTACAGGGGCAACGAGCAGTACTTC. Supplemented by reference TRBV5-1 and TRBJ2-7, the full variable domain reads KAGVTQTPRYLIKTRGQQVTLSCSPISGHRSVSWYQQTPGQGLQFLFEYFSETQRNKGNFPGRFSGRQFSNSRSEMNVSTLELGDSALYLCASSLFPYRGNEQYFGPGTRLTVT.

The rearrangement joins TRBV4-1 to TRBJ2-1; possible D gene TRBD1, 5 bases. The V end was cut by 0 bases, the J end by 0 bases, with 12 bases between. In germline, CDR1 is MGHRA, CDR2 YSYEKL. This CDR3 has 17 residues. CDR3 DNA: TGCGCCAGCAGCCAAGATTACAGGCCGAGCTCCTACAATGAGCAGTTCTTC. This codes for CASSQDYRPSSYNEQFF.

Only a few counts were recorded for this clone. CDR3 sequence: CASSQGLAGLYEQYF. CDR3 nucleotides: TGTGCCAGCAGCCAAGGACTAGCGGGGCTCTACGAGCAGTACTTC. This rearrangement joins TRBV6-5 to TRBJ2-7; TRBD2 matches at 12 bases. Per germline, CDR1 MNHEY and CDR2 SVGAGI. After removal of 6 bases from V and 3 bases from J, the junction contained 6 bases not matched to a gene. The CDR3 totals 15 residues.

The chain couples TRBV5-4 to TRBJ2-7; 7 bases agree with TRBD1. With V trimmed by 3 bases and J by 3 bases, 6 bases remained unmatched. This CDR3 contains 14 residues. Per germline, CDR1 SGHNT and CDR2 YYREEE (reference sequence). As DNA, the CDR3 is TGTGCCAGCAGCTCCAGGGACAGAGGCTACGAGCAGTACTTC. Its translation: CASSSRDRGYEQYF.

The V and J genes are TRBV6-6 and TRBJ2-5; possibly TRBD1 or TRBD2 for D (5 bases each). There are 16 residues in the CDR3. Germline values: CDR1 MNHNY, CDR2 SVGAGI (reference sequence). V was trimmed by 2 bases and J by 5 bases, leaving 18 bases between them. For the CDR3, the DNA is TGTGCCAGCAGTTACCCGTCCGGGGCCGAGGGGGAGACCCAGTACTTC. Residues: CASSYPSGAEGETQYF.

The genes are TRBV2 and TRBJ2-3, with D maybe TRBD1 (5 bases). This CDR3 has 16 residues. Germline CDR1 reads SNHLY; CDR2 reads FYNNEI. Trimming removed 2 bases at V and 5 bases at J, with 17 bases between. The CDR3 nucleotides read TGTGCCAGCAGTGAACAGTCAATTAGGGGTGGAGATACGCAGTATTTT. This translates into CASSEQSIRGGDTQYF.

About this clone itself: Other DNA sequences within the sample encode an identical CDR3. The CDR3 loop is CASSLVAGGPETQYF. DNA for the CDR3: TGTGCCAGCAGCTTAGTAGCGGGGGGGCCGGAGACCCAGTACTTC. The chain couples TRBV11-2 to TRBJ2-5; the match to TRBD2 covers 11 bases. The CDR3 is 15 residues long. CDR1 SGHAT and CDR2 FQNNGV come from the germline V gene. With V trimmed by 1 base and J by 5 bases, 3 bases remained unmatched.

V usage is TRBV7-2 and J usage is TRBJ2-2; no clear D gene. Trimming pared 0 bases from V and 7 bases from J, leaving 0 bases between. Germline CDR1 SGHTA, CDR2 FQGNSA. The CDR3 has 11 amino acids. CDR3 sequence reads: CASSLAGELFF. The CDR3 coding sequence is TGTGCCAGCAGCTTAGCCGGGGAGCTGTTTTTT.

This clone is categorized as medium-sized. The V gene is TRBV5-1, the J gene TRBJ1-5, with D possibly TRBD1 on 6 matching bases. V lost 0 bases and J lost 1, with 8 bases in between. CDR3 length equals 15 residues. CDR1 is SGHRS and CDR2 is YFSETQ in the germline V gene. CDR3 bases: TGCGCCAGCAGCTTGGTAGGGGGGAGCAATCAGCCCCAGCATTTT. This sequence encodes CASSLVGGSNQPQHF.

This clone was seen more than once but under ten times. The V call is TRBV29-1, the J call TRBJ1-1, with D tentatively TRBD1 (5 bases). Germline V gives CDR1 SQVTM, CDR2 ANQGSEA. Trimming pared 7 bases from V and 0 bases from J, leaving 18 bases between. CDR3 length: 15 residues. CDR3 nucleotide sequence: TGCAGCGCCCCGCAGGGCAGTAACATGAACACTGAAGCTTTCTTT. Translating it yields CSAPQGSNMNTEAFF.

This clone showed up just a few times. V usage is TRBV7-6 and J usage is TRBJ2-7; 10 positions agree with TRBD2. J lost 3 bases, V lost 5 bases, and 10 bases had no gene match. CDR1 is SGHVS, CDR2 FNYEAQ, per germline. The CDR3 spans 16 residues. CDR3 coding DNA: TGTGCCAGCAGCCAAAACCCAGTAGCGGGAGGCTACGAGCAGTACTTC. As protein: CASSQNPVAGGYEQYF.

This sequence joins TRBV19 and TRBJ2-2, with 8 bases identical to TRBD2. There are 16 residues in the CDR3. The germline V gene has CDR1 LNHDA and CDR2 SQIVND (reference sequence). V was pared by 8 bases and J by 6 bases, with 14 bases of the junction left unmatched. The CDR3 here is CASHRVAGFISGELFF. For the CDR3, the DNA is TGTGCCAGTCACCGGGTAGCGGGGTTCATTTCCGGGGAGCTGTTTTTT. Full variable domain (outside the CDR3, taken from reference TRBV19 and TRBJ2-2): DGGITQSPKYLFRKEGQNVTLSCEQNLNHDAMYWYRQDPGQGLRLIYYSQIVNDFQKGDIAEGYSVSREKKESFPLTVTSAQKNPTAFYLCASHRVAGFISGELFFGEGSRLTVL.

This clone was recorded once. The gene calls are TRBV25-1 and TRBJ1-3; D is unclear. The V and J ends lost 8 bases and 2 bases respectively, with 16 bases between them. The CDR3 spans 15 residues. Germline values: CDR1 MGHDK, CDR2 SYGVNS. As DNA, the CDR3 is TGTGCCAGCGGATTCTTGGGTGGCCCTGGAAACACCATATATTTT. This gives the protein CASGFLGGPGNTIYF.

The V call is TRBV11-2, the J call TRBJ1-1, with D unresolved. This CDR3 is 14 amino acids long. Germline V CDR1 and CDR2: SGHAT, FQNNGV. V was trimmed by 5 bases and J by 4 bases, leaving 14 bases between them. CDR3 sequence (DNA): TGTGCCAGCAGCATCCAGTGGGGAGGCACTGAAGCTTTCTTT. Translation gives CASSIQWGGTEAFF.